The TCR beta chain under discussion was sequenced for a study of blood T cell repertoires in COVID-19. At the level of the study: The origin of the acute and convalescent COVID-19 samples was the United States, Italy and Spain.

Clones were sequenced by immunoSEQ multiplex PCR, and TCRdb holds only the in-frame ones, with some missing. The sample yields tens of thousands of clones, approximately 88% seen once. The sequenced sample consisted of peripheral blood. The clonotype comes from a woman of 80 years or more with active or convalescent COVID-19.

The CDR3 is CATSRDLVEVFFLGSTGANVLTF. Written as DNA, the CDR3 is TGTGCCACCAGCAGAGATTTGGTGGAGGTTTTCTTTTTGGGGTCGACTGGGGCCAACGTCCTGACTTTC. The V call is TRBV15, the J call TRBJ2-6; a weak D match, TRBD2 (5 bases). The V end was cut by 0 bases, the J end by 2 bases, with 29 bases between. This CDR3 region has 23 residues. In germline, CDR1 is LNHNV, CDR2 YYDKDF (reference sequence).